Below are 11 T cell receptor beta chains sequenced from a single sample in a study of T cells in tumors after PD-1 blockade. The method was immunoSEQ multiplex PCR; TCRdb's version includes in-frame clones alone and lacks a portion of them. The sample gives about 15,000 clones, 82% of which show up once; about 23% is in the top ten. The specimen comprised PBMCs, sampled after anti-PD-1 treatment. The origin of the receptors is a human donor with basal cell carcinoma.

This sequence joins TRBV7-6 and TRBJ2-1; D remains ambiguous. With 5 bases removed from V and 6 bases from J, the gap between germline ends came to 23 bases. The length of the CDR3 is 17 residues. Germline values: CDR1 SGHVS, CDR2 FNYEAQ. CDR3 DNA sequence: TGTGCCAGCAGCCCAGCGCTAGGTATGGTCGTGGGCAATGAGCAGTTCTTC. Protein sequence: CASSPALGMVVGNEQFF.

V gene TRBV4-2 combines with J gene TRBJ2-3, with unresolved D. The CDR3 sequence is 14 residues long. The V and J ends lost 1 base and 4 bases respectively, with 9 bases between them. The germline V gene has CDR1 LGHNA and CDR2 YNFKEQ. The CDR3, as DNA: TGTGCCAGCAGCCAAGGGCAGCAGGCAGATACGCAGTATTTT. Protein sequence: CASSQGQQADTQYF.

The CDR3 region has the DNA TGTGCCAGCAGCCAAAGGTCGGGGACTAGCGGACAAGAGACCCAGTACTTC. This sequence encodes CASSQRSGTSGQETQYF. The genes are TRBV4-2 and TRBJ2-5; 11 nucleotides agree with TRBD2. V trimming: 2 bases; J trimming: 2 bases; junction bases outside the gene matches: 7. Germline V CDR1 and CDR2: LGHNA, YNFKEQ. This CDR3 comprises 17 residues.

The chain carries TRBV10-1 and TRBJ2-1, with 8 positions matching TRBD1. V trimming: 3 bases; J trimming: 9 bases; junction bases outside the gene matches: 7. Germline loops: CDR1 WNHNN, CDR2 SYGVQD (reference sequence). The CDR3 runs to 14 residues. Here the CDR3 reads CASSEKVTGAEQFF. CDR3 nucleotide sequence: TGCGCCAGCAGTGAAAAAGTGACAGGGGCTGAGCAGTTCTTC.

This clone was detected once. The chain uses TRBV6-1 and TRBJ2-7; D gene unclear. Germline CDR1 is MNHNS and CDR2 is SASEGT. The CDR3 totals 15 residues. Trimming shortened V by 3 bases and J by 0 bases, and 12 bases separated the two germline ends. In nucleotides, the CDR3 is TGTGCCAGCAGTGAGCCCCCAGATAGCTCCTACGAGCAGTACTTC. The encoded protein is CASSEPPDSSYEQYF.

V and J are TRBV5-1 and TRBJ1-4; D ambiguous. V was clipped by 0 bases and J by 6 bases, with 12 bases between them. The CDR3 length is 15 residues. CDR1 and CDR2 (germline): SGHRS, YFSETQ. The CDR3 DNA is TGCGCCAGCAGCTTGGCCTTCCGGAAGGATGAAAAACTGTTTTTT. It translates to CASSLAFRKDEKLFF.

The gene calls are TRBV29-1 and TRBJ2-1; 12 positions match TRBD1. The germline gives CDR1 SQVTM, CDR2 ANQGSEA. The trim removed 7 bases at V and 9 bases at J, leaving 10 bases unmatched. There are 14 residues in the CDR3. This CDR3 is CSAGWGQGAGEQFF. The CDR3 region has the DNA TGCAGCGCGGGCTGGGGACAGGGGGCGGGTGAGCAGTTCTTC.

V is TRBV4-3 and J is TRBJ2-7; D uncertain. The germline CDR1 and CDR2 sequences are LGHNA and YSLEER. Trimming took 1 base from V and 3 from J, leaving 7 bases between them. The CDR3 is 13 amino acids. The CDR3 DNA follows: TGCGCCAGCAGCCAAGTCGTGGGCTACGAGCAGTACTTC. This sequence encodes CASSQVVGYEQYF.

The rearrangement links TRBV18 to TRBJ2-1; TRBD2 aligns across 8 bases. The CDR3 totals 16 residues. V lost 6 bases, J lost 8 bases, and 15 bases stayed unmatched. Germline values: CDR1 KGHSH, CDR2 LQKENI. CDR3: CASSYGTSSLADEQFF. DNA for the CDR3: TGTGCCAGCTCTTACGGGACTAGTAGTCTGGCGGATGAGCAGTTCTTC.

This rearrangement joins TRBV28 to TRBJ1-1, with D maybe TRBD1 (6 bases). CDR3 length: 12 residues. The ends were cut back, 6 bases at V and 6 bases at J, with 11 bases in the middle. CDR1 and CDR2 (germline): MDHEN, SYDVKM. CDR3 sequence: CASSRGKAEAFF. CDR3 in DNA: TGTGCCAGCAGCAGGGGTAAGGCTGAAGCTTTCTTT.

The chain employs TRBV4-1 and TRBJ1-5; D ambiguous. The CDR3 runs to 14 residues. Trimming pared 1 base from V and 7 bases from J, leaving 11 bases between. Per the germline V gene, CDR1 is MGHRA and CDR2 is YSYEKL. The CDR3 region has the DNA TGCGCCAGCAGCCAAGTTCCCGGGTCCCAGCCCCAGCATTTT. As protein: CASSQVPGSQPQHF.